This T cell receptor (beta chain) came from a study of response to subunit inactivated influenza vaccine. Findings and limits, study-wide: It was the authors' suggestion that each seasonal influenza vaccination recruits few new T cells.

The CDR3 totals 15 residues. The germline CDR1 and CDR2 sequences are LNHNV and YYDKDF (reference sequence). V lost 5 bases and J lost 4, with 12 bases in between. TCRdb itself ran the RT-PCR reads through MiXCR, one entry per CDR3 protein. This table has about 500,000 distinct CDR3 sequences, 16% appearing once. Turning to this clonotype: What it binds is unknown.

This clonotype was obtained from a man between 45 and 75 years old who received an inactivated influenza vaccine. The material was CD4+ T cells sorted from PBMCs, obtained around 25 months after vaccination. The chain employs TRBV15 and TRBJ1-6; a possible D gene is TRBD1 (6 bases). Here the CDR3 reads CATSGGGLYNSPLHF. The CDR3 coding sequence is TGTGCCACCAGCGGGGGGGGGCTTTATAATTCACCCCTCCACTTT.